These T cell receptor beta chains were read from a single sample in a study of shared clonotypes between healthy human individuals. Here immunoSEQ multiplex PCR was the method, and the copy in TCRdb shows in-frame clones only, minus some. The sample has 2 million to 2.5 million clones, 90% to 95% seen once; the top ten hold approximately 0.4%. Sequenced material: naive CD4+ T cells from PBMCs. These receptors were obtained from a man aged 18 to 29 in good health. Some clones in this sample may be carry-over from other donors' samples. Each CDR3 is given with its conserved first and last residue. The size field is filled for only some rows; it gives once, few, many or a size class.

clone size,J gene,V gene,CDR3 protein
.,TRBJ1-5,TRBV6-6,CASRAGQNQPQHF
.,TRBJ2-1,TRBV11-2,CASSLDWGTTHNEQFF
.,TRBJ1-2,TRBV5-4,CASSQDSYGYTF
.,TRBJ2-2,TRBV29-1,CSVTSQTNTGELFF
.,TRBJ1-2,TRBV5-1,CASSLATGYYGYTF
.,TRBJ2-7,TRBV28,CASRPTGGTLYEQYF
.,TRBJ2-3,TRBV2,CASRKPPGLAGGPDADTQYF
.,TRBJ1-1,TRBV5-1,CASSLARLGGVEAFF
few,TRBJ1-1,TRBV19,CASSRDRLNTEAFF
.,TRBJ2-7,TRBV28,CASSFLTGGATYEQYF
.,TRBJ1-2,TRBV30,CAWSGVFYGYTF
.,TRBJ1-5,TRBV28,CASSLTGGGQPQHF
.,TRBJ1-1,TRBV5-1,CASSLAGGTNTEAFF
.,TRBJ1-1,TRBV12-5,CASGLGPWGQGYTEAFF
.,TRBJ2-7,TRBV25-1,CASLPGQGNYEQYF
.,TRBJ2-1,TRBV6-1,CASRIYNEQFF
.,TRBJ2-7,TRBV18,CASSPLQGGSYEQYF
.,TRBJ2-7,TRBV30,CAWRGSGAYEQYF
.,TRBJ2-7,TRBV11-3,CASSPPGQDYEQYF
.,TRBJ2-3,TRBV9,CASSVDGRVGTDTQYF
once,TRBJ1-2,TRBV28,CASSSPERNGYTF
.,TRBJ2-1,TRBV7-2,CASSSPNLRSSYNEQFF
.,TRBJ2-5,TRBV19,CASSTSGGVRETQYF
.,TRBJ2-7,TRBV6-5,CASSYRAGAYEQYF
.,TRBJ2-1,TRBV5-4,CASSSDREQFF
.,TRBJ2-1,TRBV28,CASLPSGRLYNEQFF
.,TRBJ2-7,TRBV18,CASSREAVTTSYEQYF
.,TRBJ2-2,TRBV5-4,CASSTVAGNTGELFF
once,TRBJ2-5,TRBV18,CASSPVDSQETQYF
.,TRBJ2-4,TRBV29-1,CSVEKEIGYAKNIQYF
.,TRBJ2-7,TRBV27,CASSFSEPPYEQYF
.,TRBJ1-2,TRBV6-5,CASSYAGPYGYTF
.,TRBJ2-3,TRBV6-6,CASSTSGMSTDTQYF
.,TRBJ2-1,TRBV27,CASSWGGTSGPNEQFF
.,TRBJ1-1,TRBV5-1,CASSLGTGKTEAFF
.,TRBJ2-5,TRBV7-2,CASSGGRRETQYF
.,TRBJ2-2,TRBV30,CAWSEELSTGELFF
.,TRBJ2-4,TRBV6-1,CASAGEQLAKNIQYF
.,TRBJ2-7,TRBV28,CASTDRTEQYF
.,TRBJ2-2,TRBV19,CASSPTGDTGELFF
.,TRBJ1-4,TRBV2,CASTRTRNEKLFF
.,TRBJ1-2,TRBV28,CASPPEDYGYTF
.,TRBJ2-4,TRBV5-8,CASSPPLRTWEPIQYF
.,TRBJ1-2,TRBV12-5,CASGLSSALGYTF
.,TRBJ1-1,TRBV18,CASSQSPGEAFF
.,TRBJ2-2,TRBV18,CASSKASTHNTGELFF
.,TRBJ1-1,TRBV11-2,CASSLEVTVNTEAFF
few,TRBJ1-5,TRBV2,CASSDHTGPINQPQHF
.,TRBJ2-3,TRBV25-1,CASLAASTDTQYF
.,TRBJ1-5,TRBV19,CASSRYMEANQPQHF
.,TRBJ2-7,TRBV7-6,CASSVDRAVVEQYF
.,TRBJ2-4,TRBV28,CASRTGLAKNIQYF
.,TRBJ1-2,TRBV28,CASSLLAGEGYTF
once,TRBJ1-2,TRBV20-1,CSAGTAHGYTF
once,TRBJ2-5,TRBV28,CASKTSGETQYF
.,TRBJ2-7,TRBV28,CASSLSSSGSYEQYF
.,TRBJ2-1,TRBV2,CASSLDRGSYNEQFF
once,TRBJ2-5,TRBV5-4,CASSYRTGSVETQYF
.,TRBJ1-2,TRBV10-3,CAITGGIGYTF
once,TRBJ2-5,TRBV15,CATSRVSVETQYF